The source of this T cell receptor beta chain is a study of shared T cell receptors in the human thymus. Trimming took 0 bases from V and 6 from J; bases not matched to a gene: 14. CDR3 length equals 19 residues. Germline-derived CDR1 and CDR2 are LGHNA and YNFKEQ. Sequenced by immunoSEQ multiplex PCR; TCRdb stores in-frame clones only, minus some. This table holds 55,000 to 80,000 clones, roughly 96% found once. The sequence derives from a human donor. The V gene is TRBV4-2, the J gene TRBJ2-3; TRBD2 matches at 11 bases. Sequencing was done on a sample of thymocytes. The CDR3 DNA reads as TGTGCCAGCAGCCAAGAGGGAAGTGGACTAGCGGGCCCGGACGATACGCAGTATTTT. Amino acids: CASSQEGSGLAGPDDTQYF.